Listed here is a single TCR beta chain. Its specificity is not known. The sample comes from a study of monozygotic twins with inflammatory bowel disease. Template-switch reactions added UMIs with a 6-nucleotide sample barcode. Amplification of TCRalpha and TCRbeta cDNA involved two nested PCRs that ran for around 16 and 10 cycles. TCRdb re-called the 5' RACE reads and shows each CDR3 protein once, DNA omitted. This sample's clone table lists about 300,000 distinct CDR3 sequences. The CDR3 is 12 amino acids. CDR1 is MDHEN, CDR2 SYDVKM, per germline. Regarding the study as a whole: The study supported no single strong signal or clonotype linked to IBD.

Staff drew an approximately 2.6 ml blood sample from each donor. J is TRBJ1-5 and V is TRBV28; TCRdb names TRBD1, which stays unverified in the absence of DNA. The sequencing input was blood. The source of this sequence is a human donor with ulcerative colitis or Crohn's disease, or a healthy co-twin of an affected twin (not recorded which). CDR3 loop: CASSLWGQGSNF. Full variable domain (missing parts from reference TRBV28 and TRBJ1-5): DVKVTQSSRYLVKRTGEKVFLECVQDMDHENMFWYRQDPGLGLRLIYFSYDVKMKEKGDIPEGYSVSREKKERFSLILESASTNQTSMYLCASSLWGQGSNFGDGTRLSIL.